The 30 T cell receptor beta chains below were found in one sample sequenced in a study of identical twins. TCRdb reprocessed the 5' RACE reads with MiXCR, giving one entry per CDR3 protein. Here the sample spans 300,000 to 400,000 distinct CDR3 sequences, roughly an eighth being singletons. The data also belong to a second study, concerning yellow fever vaccine responses in identical twins.

The sequenced material came from CD8+ T cells sorted from blood. These receptors came from a young woman in good health.

There are a few counts of this clonotype. J is TRBJ1-1 and V is TRBV29-1; D is undetermined. Trimming stripped 3 bases from V and 6 bases from J, with 8 bases between. Germline CDR1 SQVTM, CDR2 ANQGSEA. The CDR3 has 11 amino acids. The CDR3: CSVDGVPEAFF. The DNA for the CDR3 is TGCAGCGTTGATGGGGTGCCTGAAGCTTTCTTT.

This clonotype was found a few times. The CDR3 sequence: CASSVAGSRRSTGELFF. The CDR3 DNA reads as TGTGCCAGCAGCGTAGCCGGGAGCCGGAGGAGCACCGGGGAGCTGTTTTTT. The J gene is TRBJ2-2, the V gene TRBV5-6; D may be TRBD2 (6 bases). The CDR3 sequence is 17 residues long. The V end was cut by 4 bases, the J end by 4 bases, with 20 bases between. Germline CDR1 is SGHDT and CDR2 is YYEEEE.

This clonotype was seen repeatedly, ten times or more. The V gene is TRBV9, the J gene TRBJ2-1; D assignment may be TRBD1 or TRBD2 (5 bases each). Germline V lookup: CDR1 SGDLS, CDR2 YYNGEE. The CDR3 consists of 14 residues. Trimming left V 0 bases short and J 7 bases short, with 11 bases between. The CDR3 is CASSVVGEWNEQFF. The CDR3 DNA reads TGTGCCAGCAGCGTAGTAGGGGAGTGGAATGAGCAGTTCTTC.

This clonotype was observed many times. The rearrangement uses TRBV12-3 or TRBV12-4 and TRBJ2-1; 7 bases map to TRBD2. This CDR3 has 16 residues. V dropped 6 bases and J dropped 0; count of bases not matched to a gene: 8. In DNA form, the CDR3 reads TGTGCCAGCAGCCCACAAGGCGGGAGCTCCTACAATGAGCAGTTCTTC. This translates into CASSPQGGSSYNEQFF.

This rearrangement joins TRBV27 to TRBJ2-7; 7 bases map to TRBD2. Germline V CDR1 and CDR2: MNHEY, SMNVEV (reference sequence). Trimming cost V 5 bases and J 2 bases; bases outside gene matches: 6. The CDR3 is made up of 14 amino acids. Here the CDR3 DNA reads TGTGCCAGCAGTCTATGGGGGGGGGCCTACGAGCAGTACTTC. Translation gives CASSLWGGAYEQYF.

This chain connects TRBV20-1 to TRBJ1-1, with 8 positions matching TRBD1. V was pared by 0 bases and J by 0 bases, with 24 bases of the junction left unmatched. CDR1 and CDR2 (germline): DFQATT, SNEGSKA (reference sequence). CDR3 length: 22 amino acids. CDR3 nucleotides: TGCAGTGCTAGAGATCGACATACCCATGGGAAGGGTTTGACAGGGGTGAACACTGAAGCTTTCTTT. Protein sequence: CSARDRHTHGKGLTGVNTEAFF.

The V gene is TRBV11-2, the J gene TRBJ2-3, with a weak D call TRBD1 (6 bases). Germline V gives CDR1 SGHAT, CDR2 FQNNGV. The CDR3 loop spans 17 amino acids. Deletions cut 4 bases from V and 1 base from J, with 18 bases between. CDR3: CASSSPVQGYGTDTQYF. DNA of the CDR3: TGTGCCAGCAGCTCACCGGTTCAGGGGTATGGCACAGATACGCAGTATTTT.

This clonotype was detected a few times. The V gene is TRBV10-2, the J gene TRBJ2-7; perhaps D is TRBD1 or TRBD2 (6 bases each). The CDR3 runs 12 residues. The V gene's germline CDR1 is WSHSY and CDR2 SAAADI. V was shortened by 3 bases and J by 6 bases, with 9 bases between the two germline ends. CDR3 amino acids: CASSDRGVEQYV. CDR3 sequence (DNA): TGCGCCAGCAGTGATAGGGGGGTCGAGCAGTACGTC.

This clonotype was counted at least ten times. The rearrangement uses TRBV7-9 and TRBJ1-1; TRBD1 might be the D (5 bases). There are 13 residues in the CDR3. V was trimmed by 8 bases and J by 1 base, leaving 11 bases between them. The germline V gene encodes CDR1 SEHNR and CDR2 FQNEAQ (reference sequence). The CDR3, as DNA: TGTGCCAGCCAACAGGCGCCGAACACTGAAGCTTTCTTT. Translation gives CASQQAPNTEAFF.

This clonotype was counted ten times or more. The chain combines TRBV20-1 with TRBJ2-1; 9 bases line up with TRBD2. J gave up 5 bases and V 2 bases, and 4 bases lay outside the gene matches. Germline CDR1 and CDR2: DFQATT and SNEGSKA (reference sequence). This CDR3 comprises 14 residues. The DNA of the CDR3 is TGCAGTGCTAGATATAGCGGGGGAAACAATGAGCAGTTCTTC. Amino acid sequence: CSARYSGGNNEQFF.

This chain connects TRBV7-2 to TRBJ2-7, with D uncertain. Germline CDR1 is SGHTA and CDR2 is FQGNSA. V dropped 4 bases and J dropped 2 bases, with 15 bases sitting between them. CDR3 size: 15 residues. CDR3 DNA sequence: TGTGCCAGCAGCTCCAGCCGATACAAGACCTACGAGCAGTACTTC. Its translation is CASSSSRYKTYEQYF. Filled out from reference TRBV7-2 and TRBJ2-7, the complete variable domain reads GAGVSQSPSNKVTEKGKDVELRCDPISGHTALYWYRQSLGQGLEFLIYFQGNSAPDKSGLPSDRFSAERTGGSVSTLTIQRTQQEDSAVYLCASSSSRYKTYEQYFGPGTRLTVT.

A few counts support this clonotype. This chain links TRBV20-1 with TRBJ1-1; D unclear. The V gene's germline CDR1 is DFQATT and CDR2 SNEGSKA (reference sequence). This CDR3 spans 13 amino acids. V gave up 3 bases and J gave up 3 bases, with 11 bases separating them. CDR3 protein: CSASGLHDTEAFF. The CDR3 DNA sequence: TGCAGTGCTAGCGGCCTTCATGACACTGAAGCTTTCTTT.

The sample holds many counts of this clonotype. The chain recombines TRBV5-1 with TRBJ2-1, with D perhaps matching TRBD2 (6 bases). The CDR3 runs to 8 residues. Per the germline V gene, CDR1 is SGHRS and CDR2 is YFSETQ. V lost 7 bases and J 14 bases, leaving 7 bases between the germline ends. CDR3 in DNA: TGCGCCAGCGGGGAGGAGTTCTTC. It encodes CASGEEFF. The full variable domain, with the rest looked up from reference TRBV5-1 and TRBJ2-1, is KAGVTQTPRYLIKTRGQQVTLSCSPISGHRSVSWYQQTPGQGLQFLFEYFSETQRNKGNFPGRFSGRQFSNSRSEMNVSTLELGDSALYLCASGEEFFGPGTRLTVL.

The V call is TRBV10-2, the J call TRBJ2-7; 10 positions match TRBD2. This CDR3 has 15 amino acids. The junction had 3 bases not matched to a gene; V was cut back by 3 bases and J by 1 base. The V gene's germline CDR1 is WSHSY and CDR2 SAAADI. CDR3: CASSEISGGSYEQYF. The CDR3 nucleotides read TGCGCCAGCAGTGAAATTAGCGGGGGGTCCTACGAGCAGTACTTC.

The chain combines TRBV5-1 with TRBJ2-1; D is perhaps TRBD2 (5 bases). The CDR3 runs to 16 residues. Germline V gene lookup returns CDR1 SGHRS and CDR2 YFSETQ. Trimming cost V 6 bases and J 3 bases, with 19 bases left between them. The CDR3 sequence: CASTPRGFSLYNEQFF. The CDR3 DNA is TGCGCCAGCACCCCTCGGGGATTTTCCCTCTACAATGAGCAGTTCTTC.

The chain recombines TRBV10-3 with TRBJ2-1; 10 bases fit TRBD1. Germline CDR1 reads ENHRY; CDR2 reads SYGVKD. The CDR3 is 15 residues long. V lost 6 bases to trimming and J lost 3 bases; unmatched junction nucleotides: 5. The CDR3 region is CAIRTGTGVYNEQFF. In DNA form, the CDR3 reads TGTGCCATCAGAACCGGGACAGGGGTCTACAATGAGCAGTTCTTC.

This clonotype was counted at least ten times. The chain employs TRBV4-1 and TRBJ1-1; 9 bases fit TRBD1. V lost 5 bases and J lost 1; bases outside the gene matches: 5. This CDR3 is 15 amino acids long. Per the germline V gene, CDR1 is MGHRA and CDR2 is YSYEKL. The CDR3 is CASSDTGGSNTEAFF. DNA of the CDR3: TGCGCCAGCAGCGATACAGGGGGCTCGAACACTGAAGCTTTCTTT.

The chain has TRBV20-1 and TRBJ2-5; TRBD2 matches at 9 bases. CDR3 length: 16 amino acids. V trimming: 0 bases; J trimming: 4 bases; junction bases outside the gene matches: 9. The germline CDR1 and CDR2 sequences are DFQATT and SNEGSKA (reference sequence). CDR3 bases: TGCAGTGCTAGAGATGATGAGCTAGCGGGGATAGAGACCCAGTACTTC. This sequence encodes CSARDDELAGIETQYF.

This clonotype was recorded a few times. The chain links TRBV20-1 to TRBJ2-7; tentative D call: TRBD2 (6 bases). Per germline, CDR1 DFQATT and CDR2 SNEGSKA (reference sequence). The germline V and J ends were trimmed by 5 bases and 5 bases, with 16 bases remaining between them. The CDR3 has 13 amino acids. The CDR3 nucleotides are TGCAGTGCTGGAAAACTAGCCACCCACGAGCAGTACTTC. This gives the protein CSAGKLATHEQYF.

The chain uses TRBV20-1 and TRBJ2-1; 7 nucleotides line up with TRBD2. This CDR3 spans 15 amino acids. J was trimmed by 5 bases and V by 0 bases; bases with no gene match: 7. Germline V gene lookup returns CDR1 DFQATT and CDR2 SNEGSKA (reference sequence). The CDR3 loop is CSARDPSTSDNEQFF. CDR3 nucleotides: TGCAGTGCTAGAGATCCATCTACTAGCGACAATGAGCAGTTCTTC.

A few counts support this clonotype. CDR3 sequence (DNA): TGTGCCATCAATCCGGGGGGGACCTCCTACGAGCAGTACTTC. This gives the protein CAINPGGTSYEQYF. This chain links TRBV10-3 with TRBJ2-7; 8 bases match TRBD2. CDR1 ENHRY and CDR2 SYGVKD come from the germline V gene. V lost 7 bases, J lost 0 bases, and 5 bases stayed unmatched. The CDR3 contains 14 residues.

In this sample, this clonotype turned up a few times. This chain connects TRBV15 to TRBJ1-2; D is unresolved. Germline CDR1 reads LNHNV; CDR2 reads YYDKDF (reference sequence). V was trimmed by 0 bases and J by 7 bases, leaving 6 bases between them. CDR3 size: 12 residues. This chain's CDR3 is CATSRDRSGYTF. The CDR3 coding sequence is TGTGCCACCAGCAGAGATCGGTCTGGCTACACCTTC.

This sequence joins TRBV5-6 and TRBJ2-5, with 7 positions matching TRBD1. This CDR3 is 13 amino acids long. Trimming removed 4 bases from V and 5 bases from J; junction bases left unmatched: 5. Germline lookup yields CDR1 SGHDT and CDR2 YYEEEE. CDR3 sequence: CASSRRGFETQYF. The CDR3 nucleotides are TGTGCCAGCAGCCGCAGGGGGTTTGAGACCCAGTACTTC.

The genes are TRBV21-1 and TRBJ2-3; TRBD1 was called by the table and not checked on the DNA. TRBV21-1 is recorded as a pseudogene. The CDR3 extends over 18 amino acids. The chain's CDR3 is CASNSKGTGPTSTDTQYF. The CDR3 DNA reads as TGTGCCAGCAACTCAAAGGGGACAGGACCCACTAGCACAGATACGCAGTATTTT.

This clonotype was found many times. The chain joins TRBV12-3 or TRBV12-4 to TRBJ2-3; no clear D gene. With 1 base removed from V and 2 bases from J, the gap between germline ends came to 10 bases. This CDR3 comprises 15 residues. CDR3 nucleotides: TGTGCCAGCAGTTTAGGTGACTCCTTCACAGATACGCAGTATTTT. Encoded protein: CASSLGDSFTDTQYF.

This clonotype was picked up a small number of times. The chain has TRBV7-9 and TRBJ2-5; TRBD2 matches 9 bases. The CDR3 covers 15 residues. J gave up 5 bases and V 5 bases, and 9 bases lay outside the gene matches. Germline values: CDR1 SEHNR, CDR2 FQNEAQ (reference sequence). The CDR3 is CASSSTLAGRETQYF. The CDR3 nucleotides read TGTGCCAGCAGCAGCACTCTAGCGGGACGGGAGACCCAGTACTTC.

CDR3 in amino acids: CASSWPSEVPDTQYF. The CDR3 DNA is TGTGCCAGCAGTTGGCCCAGCGAGGTGCCAGATACGCAGTATTTT. The rearrangement uses TRBV11-3 and TRBJ2-3; no clear D. The CDR3 contains 15 residues. V was trimmed by 6 bases and J by 4 bases, leaving 17 bases between them. Germline assignment: CDR1 SGHNT and CDR2 YENEEA.

The rearrangement uses TRBV2 and TRBJ2-1; the D gene is possibly TRBD1 (5 bases). CDR3 length: 17 amino acids. Trimming cost V 9 bases and J 0 bases, with 21 bases left between them. Germline values: CDR1 SNHLY, CDR2 FYNNEI. CDR3 region: CARGSDTFLSSYNEQFF. In DNA, the CDR3 is TGTGCCAGGGGTTCGGACACCTTCCTCAGCTCCTACAATGAGCAGTTCTTC.

This clonotype has more than one count but fewer than ten. The chain recombines TRBV12-3 or TRBV12-4 with TRBJ2-1; 7 positions agree with TRBD2. The CDR3 consists of 13 residues. Germline trimming cut 5 bases from V and 6 bases from J; bases unmatched to any gene: 4. The DNA for the CDR3 is TGTGCCAGCAGTAGCGGGGAGAGCAATGAGCAGTTCTTC. This codes for CASSSGESNEQFF.

This chain connects TRBV7-9 to TRBJ2-5; a possible D gene is TRBD2 (5 bases). The V gene lost 3 bases and the J gene lost 7 bases, with 15 bases spanning the gap. This CDR3 has 14 residues. CDR1 is SEHNR and CDR2 is FQNEAQ in the germline V gene (reference sequence). The CDR3 sequence: CASSLTESRGTQYF. CDR3 bases: TGTGCCAGCAGCTTGACGGAGTCCCGGGGGACCCAGTACTTC.